Listed here are 2 T cell receptor beta chains from one sample, sequenced in a study of blood T cell repertoires in COVID-19. Here immunoSEQ multiplex PCR was the method, and the copy in TCRdb shows in-frame clones only, minus some. The data contain about 56,000 clones, approximately 80% of them singletons. Material for sequencing was peripheral blood. These receptors were taken from a woman of 80 years or more with acute or convalescent COVID-19.

The chain has TRBV6-5 and TRBJ1-5; the D gene is possibly TRBD1 (6 bases). Germline V gives CDR1 MNHEY, CDR2 SVGAGI. CDR3 size: 12 residues. V shed 10 bases and J shed 4 bases, with 11 bases lying between them. CDR3 sequence (DNA): TGTGCCACCGGGACATTAAATCAGCCCCAGCATTTT. It yields the protein CATGTLNQPQHF.

The chain joins TRBV15 to TRBJ2-7; D gene ambiguous. The germline gives CDR1 LNHNV, CDR2 YYDKDF (reference sequence). V was trimmed by 0 bases and J by 3 bases, leaving 3 bases between them. The length of the CDR3 is 12 residues. The CDR3, as DNA: TGTGCCACCAGCAGAGACGGCTACGAGCAGTACTTC. It specifies CATSRDGYEQYF.